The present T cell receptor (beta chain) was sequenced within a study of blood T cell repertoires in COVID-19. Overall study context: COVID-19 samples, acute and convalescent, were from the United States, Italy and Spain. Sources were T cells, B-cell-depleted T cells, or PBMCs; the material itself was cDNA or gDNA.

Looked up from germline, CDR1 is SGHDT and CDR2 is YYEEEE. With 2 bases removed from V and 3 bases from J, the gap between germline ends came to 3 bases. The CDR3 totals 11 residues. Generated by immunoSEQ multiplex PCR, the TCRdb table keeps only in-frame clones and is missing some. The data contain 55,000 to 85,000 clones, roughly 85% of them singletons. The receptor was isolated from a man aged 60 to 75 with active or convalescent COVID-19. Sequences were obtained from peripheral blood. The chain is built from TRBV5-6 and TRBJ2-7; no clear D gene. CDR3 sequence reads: CASSFNYEQYF. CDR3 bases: TGTGCCAGCAGCTTTAACTACGAGCAGTACTTC.